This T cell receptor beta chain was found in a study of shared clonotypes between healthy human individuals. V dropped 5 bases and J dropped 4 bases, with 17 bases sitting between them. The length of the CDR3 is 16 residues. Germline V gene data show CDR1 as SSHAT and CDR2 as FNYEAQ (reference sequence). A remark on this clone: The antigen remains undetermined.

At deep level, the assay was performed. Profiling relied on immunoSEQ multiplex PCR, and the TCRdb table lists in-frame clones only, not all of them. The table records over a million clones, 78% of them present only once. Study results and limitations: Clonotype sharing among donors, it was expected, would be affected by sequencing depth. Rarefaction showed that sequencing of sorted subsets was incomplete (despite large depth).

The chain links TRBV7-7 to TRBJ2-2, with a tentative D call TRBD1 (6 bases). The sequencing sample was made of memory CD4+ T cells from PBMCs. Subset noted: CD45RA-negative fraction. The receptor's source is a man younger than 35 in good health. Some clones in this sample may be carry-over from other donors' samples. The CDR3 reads CASSQGQGRPTGELFF. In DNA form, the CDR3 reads TGTGCCAGCAGCCAGGGGCAGGGGAGACCCACCGGGGAGCTGTTTTTT.